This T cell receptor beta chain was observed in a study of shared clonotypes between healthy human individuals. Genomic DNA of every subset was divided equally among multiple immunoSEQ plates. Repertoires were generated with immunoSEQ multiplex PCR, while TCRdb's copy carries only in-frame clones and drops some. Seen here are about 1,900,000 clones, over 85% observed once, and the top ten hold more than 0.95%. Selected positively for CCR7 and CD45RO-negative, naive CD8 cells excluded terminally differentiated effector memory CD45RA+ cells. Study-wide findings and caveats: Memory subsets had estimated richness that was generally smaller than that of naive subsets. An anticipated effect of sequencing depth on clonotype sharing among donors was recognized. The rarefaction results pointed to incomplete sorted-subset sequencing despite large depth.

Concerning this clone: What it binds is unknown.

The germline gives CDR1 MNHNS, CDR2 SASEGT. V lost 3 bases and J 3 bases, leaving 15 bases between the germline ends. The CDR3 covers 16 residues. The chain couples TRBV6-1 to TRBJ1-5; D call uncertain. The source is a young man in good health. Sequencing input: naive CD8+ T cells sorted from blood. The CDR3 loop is CASSDPGSANNQPQHF. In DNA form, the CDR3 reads TGTGCCAGCAGTGATCCCGGGTCGGCGAACAATCAGCCCCAGCATTTT.